This TCR beta chain came from a study of cytomegalovirus exposure and HLA in healthy donors. Across the study: The approximately 120 validation repertoires, a later analysis reported, used the same platform as the roughly 700 repertoires from the first cohort.

General observations from the study: The majority of TCR sequences were rare, yet some public TCRs appeared in many donors. Researchers counted 164 TCR beta chains as cytomegalovirus-associated.

Losses at the gene ends were 6 bases for V and 3 bases for J; bases not matched to a gene: 5. CDR3 size: 13 residues. The germline CDR1 and CDR2 sequences are MNHEY and SVGAGI. Among the approximately 130 subjects of the validation cohort, separate from the roughly 670-subject first cohort, were the donors. Sequenced by immunoSEQ multiplex PCR; TCRdb stores in-frame clones only, minus some. The data hold 190,000 or so clones, with 84% observed a single time. Concerning this clone: Its specificity is not known.

This sequence joins TRBV6-5 and TRBJ2-7, with 7 nucleotides matching TRBD2. Sequenced: PBMCs. The receptor was isolated from a woman aged 25-40 years in good health and CMV-seropositive. The CDR3 region has the DNA TGTGCCAGCAGAGCGGGACGGAACTACGAGCAGTACTTC. Translated, it gives CASRAGRNYEQYF.